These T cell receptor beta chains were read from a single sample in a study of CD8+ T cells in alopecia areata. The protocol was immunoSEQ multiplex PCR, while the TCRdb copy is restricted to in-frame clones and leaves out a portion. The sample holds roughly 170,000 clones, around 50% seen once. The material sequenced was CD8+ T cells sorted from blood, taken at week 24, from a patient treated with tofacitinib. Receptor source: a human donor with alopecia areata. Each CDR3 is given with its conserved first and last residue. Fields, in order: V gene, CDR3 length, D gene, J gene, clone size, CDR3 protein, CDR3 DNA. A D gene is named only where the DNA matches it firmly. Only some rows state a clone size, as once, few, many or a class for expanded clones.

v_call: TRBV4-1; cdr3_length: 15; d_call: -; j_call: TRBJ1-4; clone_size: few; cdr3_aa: CASSQVGALDEKLFF; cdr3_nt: TGCGCCAGCAGCCAAGTCGGGGCACTGGATGAAAAACTGTTTTTT
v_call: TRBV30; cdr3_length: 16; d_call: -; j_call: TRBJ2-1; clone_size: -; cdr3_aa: CAWSGGRGGLLDEQFF; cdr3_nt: TGTGCCTGGAGTGGGGGCAGGGGCGGGTTGTTGGATGAGCAGTTCTTC
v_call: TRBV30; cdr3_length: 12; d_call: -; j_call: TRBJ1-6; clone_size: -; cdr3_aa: CAWSESNSPLHF; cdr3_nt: TGTGCCTGGAGTGAGAGTAATTCACCCCTCCACTTT
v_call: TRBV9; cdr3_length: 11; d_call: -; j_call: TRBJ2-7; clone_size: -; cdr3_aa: CASSNGYEQYF; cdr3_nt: TGTGCCAGCAGCAATGGCTACGAGCAGTACTTC
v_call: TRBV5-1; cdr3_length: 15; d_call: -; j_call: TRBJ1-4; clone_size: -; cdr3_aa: CASSLEWGPGEKLFF; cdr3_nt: TGCGCCAGCAGCTTGGAGTGGGGCCCAGGAGAAAAACTGTTTTTT
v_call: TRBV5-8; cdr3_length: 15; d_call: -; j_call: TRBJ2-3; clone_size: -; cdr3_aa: CASSFGGISTDTQYF; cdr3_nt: TGTGCCAGCAGCTTCGGAGGGATAAGCACAGATACGCAGTATTTT
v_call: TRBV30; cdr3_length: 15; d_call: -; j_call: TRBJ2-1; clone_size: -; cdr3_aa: CAWRLDINIYNEQFF; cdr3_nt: TGTGCCTGGAGACTCGACATAAACATCTACAATGAGCAGTTCTTC
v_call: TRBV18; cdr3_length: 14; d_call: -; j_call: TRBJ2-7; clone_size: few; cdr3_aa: CASSPPGVSYEQYF; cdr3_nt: TGTGCCAGCTCACCACCAGGAGTCTCCTACGAGCAGTACTTC
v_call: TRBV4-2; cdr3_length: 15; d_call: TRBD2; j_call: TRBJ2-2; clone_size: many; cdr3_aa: CASSPGLTDTGELFF; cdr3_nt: TGTGCCAGCAGCCCGGGACTAACGGACACCGGGGAGCTGTTTTTT
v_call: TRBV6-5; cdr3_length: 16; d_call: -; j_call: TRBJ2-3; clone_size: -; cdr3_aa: CASSYSWGSGTDTQYF; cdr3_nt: TGTGCCAGCAGTTACTCGTGGGGGTCGGGCACAGATACGCAGTATTTT
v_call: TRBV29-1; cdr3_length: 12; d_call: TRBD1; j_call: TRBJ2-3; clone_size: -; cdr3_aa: CSDGTGGDTQYF; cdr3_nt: TGCAGCGACGGGACAGGGGGCGATACGCAGTATTTT
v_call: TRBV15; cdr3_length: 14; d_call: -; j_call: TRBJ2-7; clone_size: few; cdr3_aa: CATSSGQVIYEQYF; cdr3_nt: TGTGCCACCAGCAGTGGCCAGGTCATCTACGAGCAGTACTTC
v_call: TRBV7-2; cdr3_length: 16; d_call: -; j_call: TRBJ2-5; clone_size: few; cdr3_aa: CASSLGVAVTQETQYF; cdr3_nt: TGTGCCAGCAGCTTAGGGGTCGCGGTAACACAAGAGACCCAGTACTTC
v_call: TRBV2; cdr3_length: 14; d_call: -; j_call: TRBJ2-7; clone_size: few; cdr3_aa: CASSGPGGYYEQYF; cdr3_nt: TGTGCCAGCAGTGGGCCTGGCGGCTACTACGAGCAGTACTTC
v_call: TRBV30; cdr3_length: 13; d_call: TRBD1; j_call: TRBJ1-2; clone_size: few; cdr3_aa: CAWSPTGAYGYTF; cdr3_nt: TGTGCCTGGAGTCCTACAGGGGCCTATGGCTACACCTTC
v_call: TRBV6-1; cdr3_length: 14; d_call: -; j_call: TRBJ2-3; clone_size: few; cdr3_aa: CASRWSGDTDTQYF; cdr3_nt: TGTGCCAGCAGATGGAGCGGAGACACAGATACGCAGTATTTT
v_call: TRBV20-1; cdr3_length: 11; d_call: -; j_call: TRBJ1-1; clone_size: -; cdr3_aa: CSARDYVVAFF; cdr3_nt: TGCAGTGCTAGAGATTATGTCGTAGCTTTCTTT
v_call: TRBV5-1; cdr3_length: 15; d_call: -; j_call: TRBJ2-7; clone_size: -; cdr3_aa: CASSLESGVSYEQYF; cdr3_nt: TGCGCCAGCAGCTTGGAATCCGGGGTCTCCTACGAGCAGTACTTC
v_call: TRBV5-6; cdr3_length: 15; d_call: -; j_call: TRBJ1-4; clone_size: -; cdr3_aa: CASSSGGRANEKLFF; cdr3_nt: TGTGCCAGCAGCTCTGGAGGACGGGCTAATGAAAAACTGTTTTTT
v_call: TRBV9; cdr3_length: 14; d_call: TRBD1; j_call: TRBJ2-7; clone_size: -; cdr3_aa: CASSVGTGQYEQYF; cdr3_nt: TGTGCCAGCAGCGTTGGGACAGGCCAATACGAGCAGTACTTC
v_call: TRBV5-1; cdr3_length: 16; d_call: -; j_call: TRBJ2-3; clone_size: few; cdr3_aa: CASSLPDTGRADTQYF; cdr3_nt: TGCGCCAGCAGCCTACCGGATACAGGGCGGGCAGATACGCAGTATTTT
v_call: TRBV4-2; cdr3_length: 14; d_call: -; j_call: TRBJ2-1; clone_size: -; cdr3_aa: CASSQAGRYNEQFF; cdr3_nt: TGTGCCAGCAGCCAAGCCGGGCGCTACAATGAGCAGTTCTTC
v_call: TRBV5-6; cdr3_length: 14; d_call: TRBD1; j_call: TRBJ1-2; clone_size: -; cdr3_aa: CASSTGQGNYGYTF; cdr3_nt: TGTGCCAGCAGCACCGGACAGGGTAACTATGGCTACACCTTC
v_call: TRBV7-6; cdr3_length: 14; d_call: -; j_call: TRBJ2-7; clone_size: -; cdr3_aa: CASSGGPNWDEQYF; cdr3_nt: TGTGCCAGCAGCGGGGGACCGAACTGGGACGAGCAGTACTTC
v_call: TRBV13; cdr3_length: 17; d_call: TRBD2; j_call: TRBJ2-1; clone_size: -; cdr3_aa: CASSLGHQRGPYNEQFF; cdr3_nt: TGTGCCAGCAGCTTAGGCCATCAGCGGGGCCCCTACAATGAGCAGTTCTTC
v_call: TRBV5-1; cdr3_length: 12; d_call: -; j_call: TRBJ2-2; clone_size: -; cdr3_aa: CASSLSPWELFF; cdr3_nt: TGCGCCAGCAGCTTGTCTCCCTGGGAGCTGTTTTTT
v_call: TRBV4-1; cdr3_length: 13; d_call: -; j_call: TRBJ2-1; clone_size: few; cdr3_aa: CASSPSSYNEQFF; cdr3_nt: TGCGCCAGCAGCCCAAGCTCCTACAATGAGCAGTTCTTC
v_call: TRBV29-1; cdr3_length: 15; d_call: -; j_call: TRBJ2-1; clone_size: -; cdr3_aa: CSVEGLLADYNEQFF; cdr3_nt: TGCAGCGTTGAAGGTCTACTGGCGGACTACAATGAGCAGTTCTTC
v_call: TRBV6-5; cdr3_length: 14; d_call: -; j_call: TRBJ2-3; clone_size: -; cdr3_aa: CASSYAGSTDTQYF; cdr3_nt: TGTGCCAGCAGTTACGCGGGTAGCACAGATACGCAGTATTTT
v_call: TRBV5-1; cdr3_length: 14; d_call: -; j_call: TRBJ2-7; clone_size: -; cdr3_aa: CASSPKRRFYEQYF; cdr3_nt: TGCGCCAGCAGCCCCAAAAGGAGGTTCTACGAGCAGTACTTC
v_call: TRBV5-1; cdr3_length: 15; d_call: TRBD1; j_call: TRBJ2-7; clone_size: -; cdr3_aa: CASSLAKDRAYEQYF; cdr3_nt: TGCGCCAGCAGCTTGGCCAAAGACAGGGCCTACGAGCAGTACTTC
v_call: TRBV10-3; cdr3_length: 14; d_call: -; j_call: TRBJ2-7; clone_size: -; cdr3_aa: CAIGAEIRSYEQYF; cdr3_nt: TGTGCCATCGGTGCAGAGATCCGCTCCTACGAGCAGTACTTC
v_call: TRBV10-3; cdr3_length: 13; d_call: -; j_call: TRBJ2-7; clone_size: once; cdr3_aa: CATQKGETYEQYF; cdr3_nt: TGTGCCACTCAGAAGGGGGAAACCTACGAGCAGTACTTC
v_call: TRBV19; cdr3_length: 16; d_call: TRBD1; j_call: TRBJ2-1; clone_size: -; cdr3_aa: CASSANTGTVYNEQFF; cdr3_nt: TGTGCCAGTAGTGCAAATACCGGGACAGTTTACAATGAGCAGTTCTTC
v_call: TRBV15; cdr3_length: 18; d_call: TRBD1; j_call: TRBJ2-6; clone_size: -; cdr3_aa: CATSGRTGSAVGANVLTF; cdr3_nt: TGTGCCACCAGCGGTCGGACAGGGTCTGCGGTAGGGGCCAACGTCCTGACTTTC
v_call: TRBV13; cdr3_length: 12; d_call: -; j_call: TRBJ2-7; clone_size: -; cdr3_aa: CASSPGVNEQYF; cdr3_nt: TGTGCCAGCAGCCCAGGGGTCAACGAGCAGTACTTC
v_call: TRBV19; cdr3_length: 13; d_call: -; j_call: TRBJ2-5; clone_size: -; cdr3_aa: CASSWGRPGTQYF; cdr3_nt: TGTGCCAGTAGTTGGGGACGGCCGGGGACCCAGTACTTC
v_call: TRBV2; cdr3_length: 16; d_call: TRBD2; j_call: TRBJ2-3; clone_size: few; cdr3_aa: CASSELRGGNTDTQYF; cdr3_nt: TGTGCCAGCAGTGAATTACGCGGGGGGAACACAGATACGCAGTATTTT
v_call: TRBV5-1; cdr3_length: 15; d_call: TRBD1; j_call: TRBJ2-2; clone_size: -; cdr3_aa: CASSPPTGYTGELFF; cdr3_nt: TGCGCCAGCAGCCCACCGACAGGGTACACCGGGGAGCTGTTTTTT
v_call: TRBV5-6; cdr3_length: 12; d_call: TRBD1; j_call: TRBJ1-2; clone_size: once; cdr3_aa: CASRQGNYGYTF; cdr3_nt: TGTGCCAGCAGACAGGGGAACTATGGCTACACCTTC
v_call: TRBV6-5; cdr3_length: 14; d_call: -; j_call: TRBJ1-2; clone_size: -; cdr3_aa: CASSYLSVGVGYTF; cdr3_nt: TGTGCCAGCAGTTACCTCTCCGTCGGGGTTGGCTACACCTTC
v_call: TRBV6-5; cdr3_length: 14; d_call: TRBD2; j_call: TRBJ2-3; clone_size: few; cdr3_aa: CASSLSGGADTQYF; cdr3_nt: TGTGCCAGCAGTTTATCGGGGGGGGCCGATACGCAGTATTTT
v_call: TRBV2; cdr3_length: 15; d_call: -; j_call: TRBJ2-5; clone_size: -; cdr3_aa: CASTPELGIRETQYF; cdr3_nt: TGTGCCAGCACCCCCGAGCTGGGGATTCGAGAGACCCAGTACTTC
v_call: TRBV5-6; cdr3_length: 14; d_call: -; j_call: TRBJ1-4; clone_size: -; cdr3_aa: CASSEGTANEKLFF; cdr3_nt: TGTGCCAGCTCCGAGGGGACGGCGAATGAAAAACTGTTTTTT
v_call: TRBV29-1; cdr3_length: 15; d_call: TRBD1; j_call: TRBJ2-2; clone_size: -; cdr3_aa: CSVEDGTANTGELFF; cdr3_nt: TGCAGCGTTGAAGATGGGACAGCAAACACCGGGGAGCTGTTTTTT